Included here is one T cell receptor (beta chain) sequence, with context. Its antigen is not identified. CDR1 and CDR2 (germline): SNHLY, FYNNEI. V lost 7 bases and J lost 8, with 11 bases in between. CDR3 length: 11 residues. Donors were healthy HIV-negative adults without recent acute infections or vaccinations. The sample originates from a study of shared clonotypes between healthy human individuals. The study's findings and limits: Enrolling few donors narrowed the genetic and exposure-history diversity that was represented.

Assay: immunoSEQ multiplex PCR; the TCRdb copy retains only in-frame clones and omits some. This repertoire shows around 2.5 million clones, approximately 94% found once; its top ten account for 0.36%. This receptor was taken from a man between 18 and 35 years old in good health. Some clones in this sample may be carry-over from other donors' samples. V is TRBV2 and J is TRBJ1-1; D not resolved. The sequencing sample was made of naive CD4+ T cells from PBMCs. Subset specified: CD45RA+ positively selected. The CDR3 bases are TGTGCCAGCAATCGGGCGACGGAAGCTTTCTTT. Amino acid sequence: CASNRATEAFF.